The 12 T cell receptor beta chains listed next were all sequenced from one sample in a study of T cell repertoires in ileal Crohn's disease. Libraries were prepared by immunoSEQ multiplex PCR; TCRdb keeps only in-frame clonotypes and omits some of them. This table has approximately 13,000 clones, around 69% appearing once. Described time point: neoterminal ileum biopsy at postoperative endoscopy, about 6 months after surgery. Material for sequencing was ileal tissue. The source is an adult with Crohn's disease.

Relative to its sample, this clone is medium-sized (0.01 to 0.1%). The chain has TRBV2 and TRBJ1-1; tentatively, D is TRBD1 (5 bases). Germline V gene sequence: CDR1 SNHLY, CDR2 FYNNEI. The CDR3 loop spans 12 amino acids. Trimming took off 5 bases at V and 8 bases at J, with 12 bases between the two ends. DNA of the CDR3: TGTGCCAGCAGTTGGGGGGGAGGAGAAGCTTTCTTT. Protein: CASSWGGGEAFF.

This chain connects TRBV5-4 to TRBJ1-2, with D perhaps matching TRBD1 (5 bases). The V end lost 2 bases, the J end lost 8 bases, and 16 bases lay between the germline ends. This CDR3 is built from 14 residues. CDR1 and CDR2 (germline): SGHNT, YYREEE (reference sequence). CDR3 in DNA: TGTGCCAGCAGCTTTAGGGACCGTCCTGGCGGCTACACCTTC. This translates into CASSFRDRPGGYTF.

This sequence joins TRBV28 and TRBJ1-5; perhaps TRBD1 as D (5 bases). CDR1 and CDR2 (germline): MDHEN, SYDVKM. The CDR3 spans 13 residues. V lost 3 bases and J lost 5, with 8 bases in between. The CDR3 DNA is TGTGCCAGCAGTTTGACAGCCCATCAGCCCCAGCATTTT. This translates into CASSLTAHQPQHF.

Regarding this clone: Other DNA sequences in the sample encode the same CDR3. This sequence joins TRBV7-2 and TRBJ1-2; TRBD1 is a possible D gene (6 bases). The germline V and J ends were trimmed by 5 bases and 2 bases, with 15 bases remaining between them. Germline V gives CDR1 SGHTA, CDR2 FQGNSA. The CDR3 has 15 amino acids. CDR3 coding DNA: TGTGCCAGCAGCCCAGGAGGGGGAAGCAACTATGGCTACACCTTC. This codes for CASSPGGGSNYGYTF.

This clone is labeled medium-sized (0.01 to 0.1%). The chain has TRBV7-2 and TRBJ2-7; D gene unclear. The CDR3 extends over 14 amino acids. V dropped 8 bases and J dropped 2 bases, with 16 bases sitting between them. The germline gives CDR1 SGHTA, CDR2 FQGNSA. CDR3 coding DNA: TGTGCCAGCTCCTATGTAACTGGCCCCTACGAGCAGTACTTC. It yields the protein CASSYVTGPYEQYF.

V gene TRBV20-1 combines with J gene TRBJ2-4; 8 bases agree with TRBD2. With 6 bases clipped from V and 8 bases from J, the junction kept 3 bases outside the gene matches. The CDR3 is 11 amino acids. Germline V gives CDR1 DFQATT, CDR2 SNEGSKA (reference sequence). The CDR3 nucleotides are TGCAGTGCGCGGGGGGAGGACATTCAGTACTTC. The encoded protein is CSARGEDIQYF.

CDR3 coding DNA: TGCGCCAGCAGCCACCCGGGACTAGCCCACGAGACCCAGTACTTC. This gives the protein CASSHPGLAHETQYF. The chain joins TRBV4-1 to TRBJ2-5; 9 bases are a match to TRBD2. This CDR3 contains 15 residues. Germline-derived CDR1 and CDR2 are MGHRA and YSYEKL. With V trimmed by 3 bases and J by 5 bases, 7 bases remained unmatched.

The CDR3 DNA is TGTGCCAGCAGTGCCACAGGACTAGCGGTATCGGGGGAGCTGTTTTTT. Its translation is CASSATGLAVSGELFF. The chain joins TRBV25-1 to TRBJ2-2; TRBD2 matches at 10 bases. CDR1 is MGHDK, CDR2 SYGVNS, per germline. J was trimmed by 8 bases and V by 4 bases; bases with no gene match: 10. The CDR3 totals 16 residues.

This chain joins TRBV7-6 and TRBJ2-5, with D possibly matching TRBD1 (5 bases). V lost 5 bases and J lost 4, with 14 bases in between. Germline CDR1 and CDR2: SGHVS and FNYEAQ. This CDR3 is built from 14 residues. The CDR3 protein is CASSPRGAGETQYF. The CDR3 DNA reads TGTGCCAGCAGCCCCCGTGGGGCCGGAGAGACCCAGTACTTC.

This clone came up a few times. The chain couples TRBV6-5 to TRBJ2-7; no firm D call. CDR1 and CDR2 (germline): MNHEY, SVGAGI. The CDR3 runs 14 residues. V was clipped by 0 bases and J by 6 bases, with 12 bases between them. The CDR3, as DNA: TGTGCCAGCAGTTACTCGGGCCTACTGCCCGAGCAGTACTTC. This gives the protein CASSYSGLLPEQYF.

This clone came up once. V and J are TRBV21-1 and TRBJ1-1. TRBV21-1 is noted as a pseudogene. The CDR3 is 16 residues long. The CDR3, as DNA: TGTGCCAGCAGCAAGCCCGAACGGGCCATCAACACTGAAGCTTTCTTT. This gives the protein CASSKPERAINTEAFF.

This sequence joins TRBV19 and TRBJ1-2, with 8 bases aligning to TRBD1. Trimming at V came to 5 bases and at J to 4 bases, leaving 9 bases not matched to a gene. CDR1 is LNHDA and CDR2 is SQIVND in the germline V gene (reference sequence). The CDR3 totals 15 residues. The CDR3 sequence is CASSSQGAVPYGYTF. The CDR3, as DNA: TGTGCCAGTAGTTCCCAGGGGGCAGTCCCCTATGGCTACACCTTC.